The rows below give T cell receptor beta chains drawn from one sample of a study of blood T cell repertoires in COVID-19. Using immunoSEQ multiplex PCR, the repertoire was profiled, and TCRdb retains in-frame clones only, with some absent. The table records 95,000 to 150,000 clones, 82% of them present only once. Sequences were obtained from peripheral blood. The origin of the receptors is a woman aged 70-85 years with acute or convalescent COVID-19. Both conserved end residues are part of each CDR3. The order of the fields is CDR3 protein, CDR3 DNA, clone size, J gene, D gene, CDR3 length, V gene. D genes are given only for firm matches. Clone size is given for some rows only: seen once, a few or many times, or a class if the clone is expanded.

CDR3 protein: CASSLDMGAGYTF
CDR3 DNA: TGTGCCAGCAGCTTAGATATGGGGGCTGGCTACACCTTC
clone size: few
J gene: TRBJ1-2
D gene: -
CDR3 length: 13
V gene: TRBV7-6

CDR3 protein: CASSTEMNTEAFF
CDR3 DNA: TGTGCCAGCAGCACAGAGATGAACACTGAAGCTTTCTTT
clone size: -
J gene: TRBJ1-1
D gene: -
CDR3 length: 13
V gene: TRBV7-9

CDR3 protein: CASSQLIAEGSGNTIYF
CDR3 DNA: TGCGCCAGCAGCCAATTAATCGCGGAGGGCTCTGGAAACACCATATATTTT
clone size: few
J gene: TRBJ1-3
D gene: -
CDR3 length: 17
V gene: TRBV4-3

CDR3 protein: CASSQGVAKNIQYF
CDR3 DNA: TGTGCCAGCAGCCAAGGAGTAGCCAAAAACATTCAGTACTTC
clone size: -
J gene: TRBJ2-4
D gene: -
CDR3 length: 14
V gene: TRBV3-1/TRBV3-2

CDR3 protein: CASSQEWFNRGNNEQFF
CDR3 DNA: TGCGCCAGCAGCCAAGAATGGTTCAACCGGGGTAACAATGAGCAGTTCTTC
clone size: -
J gene: TRBJ2-1
D gene: -
CDR3 length: 17
V gene: TRBV4-3

CDR3 protein: CATSDHQGCLKYEQYF
CDR3 DNA: TGTGCCACCAGTGACCATCAGGGGTGCCTCAAGTACGAGCAGTACTTC
clone size: -
J gene: TRBJ2-7
D gene: -
CDR3 length: 16
V gene: TRBV24-1

CDR3 protein: CASSQGGQTQYF
CDR3 DNA: TGTGCCAGCAGCCAAGGGGGCCAGACGCAGTATTTT
clone size: -
J gene: TRBJ2-3
D gene: -
CDR3 length: 12
V gene: TRBV3-1/TRBV3-2

CDR3 protein: CASSGQRHTEAFF
CDR3 DNA: TGTGCCAGTAGTGGACAGAGACACACTGAAGCTTTCTTT
clone size: -
J gene: TRBJ1-1
D gene: -
CDR3 length: 13
V gene: TRBV19

CDR3 protein: CASSKVRTRKTGVRDSNQPQHF
CDR3 DNA: TGTGCCAGCAGCAAAGTAAGAACCCGAAAGACAGGGGTAAGGGATAGCAATCAGCCCCAGCATTTT
clone size: once
J gene: TRBJ1-5
D gene: -
CDR3 length: 22
V gene: TRBV21-1

CDR3 protein: CASSQHGGLGNEKLFF
CDR3 DNA: TGTGCCAGCAGCCAACACGGGGGGCTGGGTAATGAAAAACTGTTTTTT
clone size: -
J gene: TRBJ1-4
D gene: -
CDR3 length: 16
V gene: TRBV14

CDR3 protein: CATSMGQLPKYGYTF
CDR3 DNA: TGTGCCACCAGCATGGGACAGCTACCTAAATATGGCTACACCTTC
clone size: -
J gene: TRBJ1-2
D gene: TRBD1
CDR3 length: 15
V gene: TRBV15

CDR3 protein: CSVGRGMNTEAFF
CDR3 DNA: TGCAGCGTTGGGAGGGGAATGAACACTGAAGCTTTCTTT
clone size: few
J gene: TRBJ1-1
D gene: -
CDR3 length: 13
V gene: TRBV29-1

CDR3 protein: CASSLGPLMNTEAFF
CDR3 DNA: TGTGCCAGCAGCTTAGGGCCCCTTATGAACACTGAAGCTTTCTTT
clone size: -
J gene: TRBJ1-1
D gene: -
CDR3 length: 15
V gene: TRBV11-3

CDR3 protein: CATTDRGNSPLHF
CDR3 DNA: TGTGCCACGACGGACAGGGGAAATTCACCCCTCCACTTT
clone size: -
J gene: TRBJ1-6
D gene: TRBD1
CDR3 length: 13
V gene: TRBV10-3

CDR3 protein: CASSEYRGDQPQHF
CDR3 DNA: TGTGCCAGCAGTGAATATCGGGGAGATCAGCCCCAGCATTTT
clone size: once
J gene: TRBJ1-5
D gene: -
CDR3 length: 14
V gene: TRBV2

CDR3 protein: CASGLDRVGQPQHF
CDR3 DNA: TGTGCTAGTGGCCTGGACAGGGTGGGTCAGCCCCAGCATTTT
clone size: few
J gene: TRBJ1-5
D gene: TRBD1
CDR3 length: 14
V gene: TRBV12-5

CDR3 protein: CASSIYNEQFF
CDR3 DNA: TGTGCCAGCAGTATATACAATGAGCAGTTCTTC
clone size: -
J gene: TRBJ2-1
D gene: -
CDR3 length: 11
V gene: TRBV25-1